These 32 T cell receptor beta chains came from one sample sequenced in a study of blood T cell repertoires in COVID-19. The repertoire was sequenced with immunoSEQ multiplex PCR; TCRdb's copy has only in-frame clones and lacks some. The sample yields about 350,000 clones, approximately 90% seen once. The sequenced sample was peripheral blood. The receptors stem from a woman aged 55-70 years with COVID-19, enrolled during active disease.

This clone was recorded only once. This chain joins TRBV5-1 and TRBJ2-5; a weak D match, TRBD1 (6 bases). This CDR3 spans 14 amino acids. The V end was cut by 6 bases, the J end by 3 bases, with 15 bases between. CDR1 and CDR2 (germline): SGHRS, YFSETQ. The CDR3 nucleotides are TGCGCCAGCACCGCCCAGGGGCGGAAAGAGACCCAGTACTTC. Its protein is CASTAQGRKETQYF. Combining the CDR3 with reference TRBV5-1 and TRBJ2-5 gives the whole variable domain KAGVTQTPRYLIKTRGQQVTLSCSPISGHRSVSWYQQTPGQGLQFLFEYFSETQRNKGNFPGRFSGRQFSNSRSEMNVSTLELGDSALYLCASTAQGRKETQYFGPGTRLLVL.

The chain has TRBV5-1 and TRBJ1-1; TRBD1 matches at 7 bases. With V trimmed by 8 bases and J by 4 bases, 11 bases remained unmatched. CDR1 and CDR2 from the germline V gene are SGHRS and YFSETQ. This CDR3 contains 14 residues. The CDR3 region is CASRMTGSRTEAFF. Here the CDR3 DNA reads TGCGCCAGTAGAATGACAGGGAGTCGCACTGAAGCTTTCTTT.

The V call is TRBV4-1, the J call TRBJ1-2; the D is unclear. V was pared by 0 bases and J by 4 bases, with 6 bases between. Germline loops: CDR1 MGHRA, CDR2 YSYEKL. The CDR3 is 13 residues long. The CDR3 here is CASSQDSGYGYTF. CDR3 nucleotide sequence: TGCGCCAGCAGCCAAGATTCCGGCTATGGCTACACCTTC.

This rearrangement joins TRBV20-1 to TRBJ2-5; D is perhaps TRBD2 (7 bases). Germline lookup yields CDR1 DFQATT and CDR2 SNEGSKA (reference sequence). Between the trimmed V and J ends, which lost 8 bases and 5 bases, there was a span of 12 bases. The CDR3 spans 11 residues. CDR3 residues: CSPRGGETQYF. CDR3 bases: TGCAGTCCCAGGGGAGGGGAGACCCAGTACTTC.

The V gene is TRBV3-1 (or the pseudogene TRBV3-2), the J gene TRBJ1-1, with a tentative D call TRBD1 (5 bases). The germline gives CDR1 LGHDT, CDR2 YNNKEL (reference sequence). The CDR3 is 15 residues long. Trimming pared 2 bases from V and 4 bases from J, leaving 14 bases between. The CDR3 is CASSQNWGEGTEAFF. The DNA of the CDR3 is TGTGCCAGCAGCCAAAATTGGGGGGAAGGCACTGAAGCTTTCTTT.

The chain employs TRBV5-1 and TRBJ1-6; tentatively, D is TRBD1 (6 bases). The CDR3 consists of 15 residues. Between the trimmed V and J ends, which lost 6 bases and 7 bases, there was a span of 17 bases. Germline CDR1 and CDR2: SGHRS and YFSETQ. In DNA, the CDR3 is TGCGCCAGCAAACCCACAGGGAAAATGAATTCACCCCTCCACTTT. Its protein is CASKPTGKMNSPLHF.

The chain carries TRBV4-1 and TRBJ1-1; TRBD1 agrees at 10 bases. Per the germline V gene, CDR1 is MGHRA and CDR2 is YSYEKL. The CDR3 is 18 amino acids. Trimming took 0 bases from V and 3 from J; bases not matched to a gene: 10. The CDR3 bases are TGCGCCAGCAGCCAAGAATCGCGTCGGGGACAGGGGCACACTGAAGCTTTCTTT. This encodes CASSQESRRGQGHTEAFF.

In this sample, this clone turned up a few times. The CDR3 reads CASSPMGGNTEAFF. The CDR3 region has the DNA TGTGCCAGCAGTCCCATGGGGGGGAACACTGAAGCTTTCTTT. The chain couples TRBV5-5 to TRBJ1-1; perhaps TRBD1 as D (5 bases). This CDR3 spans 14 amino acids. V lost 5 bases and J 1 base, leaving 12 bases between the germline ends. Germline CDR1 is SGHKS and CDR2 is YYEKEE (reference sequence).

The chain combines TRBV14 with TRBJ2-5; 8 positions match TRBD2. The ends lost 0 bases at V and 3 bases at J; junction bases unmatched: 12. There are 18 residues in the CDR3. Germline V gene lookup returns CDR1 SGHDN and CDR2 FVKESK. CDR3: CASSQDHPRLAREETQYF. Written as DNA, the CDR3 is TGTGCCAGCAGCCAAGACCACCCCCGACTAGCGCGGGAAGAGACCCAGTACTTC.

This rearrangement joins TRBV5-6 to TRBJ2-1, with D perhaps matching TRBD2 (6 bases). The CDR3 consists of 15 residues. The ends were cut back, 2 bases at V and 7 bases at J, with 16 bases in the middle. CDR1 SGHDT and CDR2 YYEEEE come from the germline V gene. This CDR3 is CASSFPPPGGNEQFF. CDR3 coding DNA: TGTGCCAGCAGCTTCCCGCCACCCGGGGGTAATGAGCAGTTCTTC.

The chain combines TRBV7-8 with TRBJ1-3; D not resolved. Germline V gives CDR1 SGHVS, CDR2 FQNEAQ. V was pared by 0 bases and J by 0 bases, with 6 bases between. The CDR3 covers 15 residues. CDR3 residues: CASSLASTSGNTIYF. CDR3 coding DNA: TGTGCCAGCAGCTTAGCTAGCACCTCTGGAAACACCATATATTTT.

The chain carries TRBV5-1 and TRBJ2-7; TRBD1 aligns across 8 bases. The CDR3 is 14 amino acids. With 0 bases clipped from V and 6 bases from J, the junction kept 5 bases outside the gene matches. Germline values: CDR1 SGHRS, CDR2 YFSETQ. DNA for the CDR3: TGCGCCAGCAGCTTGGAGGCAGGGGGCTCCGAGCAGTACTTC. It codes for CASSLEAGGSEQYF.

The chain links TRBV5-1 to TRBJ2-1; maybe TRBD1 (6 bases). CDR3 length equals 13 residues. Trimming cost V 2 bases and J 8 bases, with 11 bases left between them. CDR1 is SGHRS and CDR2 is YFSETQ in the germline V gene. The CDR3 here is CASSFTRGYEQFF. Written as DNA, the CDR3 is TGCGCCAGCAGCTTTACCAGGGGATATGAGCAGTTCTTC.

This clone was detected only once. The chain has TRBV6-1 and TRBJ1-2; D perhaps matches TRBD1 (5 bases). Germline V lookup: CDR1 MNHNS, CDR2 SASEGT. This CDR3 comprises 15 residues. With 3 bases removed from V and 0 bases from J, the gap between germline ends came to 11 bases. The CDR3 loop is CASSDRTSTNYGYTF. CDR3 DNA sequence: TGTGCCAGCAGTGACCGGACAAGTACTAACTATGGCTACACCTTC.

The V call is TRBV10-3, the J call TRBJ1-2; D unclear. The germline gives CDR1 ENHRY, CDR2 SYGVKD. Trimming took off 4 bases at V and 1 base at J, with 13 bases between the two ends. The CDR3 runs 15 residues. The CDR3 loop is CAISAGSGNNYGYTF. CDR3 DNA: TGTGCCATCAGTGCCGGGTCCGGGAATAACTATGGCTACACCTTC.

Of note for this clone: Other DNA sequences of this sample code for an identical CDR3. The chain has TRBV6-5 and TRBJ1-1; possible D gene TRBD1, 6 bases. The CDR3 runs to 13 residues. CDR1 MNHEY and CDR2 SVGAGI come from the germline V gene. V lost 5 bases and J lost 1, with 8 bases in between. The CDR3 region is CASSRGQNTEAFF. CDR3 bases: TGTGCCAGCAGTAGGGGACAGAACACTGAAGCTTTCTTT.

CDR3 region: CASRGDSGTEAFF. The CDR3 region has the DNA TGTGCCAGCCGAGGGGACAGCGGCACTGAAGCTTTCTTT. The chain recombines TRBV2 with TRBJ1-1; 7 positions agree with TRBD1. This CDR3 comprises 13 residues. V trimming: 8 bases; J trimming: 4 bases; junction bases outside the gene matches: 7. Germline V gives CDR1 SNHLY, CDR2 FYNNEI.

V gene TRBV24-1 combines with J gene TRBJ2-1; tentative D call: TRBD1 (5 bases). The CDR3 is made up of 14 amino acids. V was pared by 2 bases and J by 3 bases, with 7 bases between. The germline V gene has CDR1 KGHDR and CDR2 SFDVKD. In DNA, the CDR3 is TGTGCCACCAGTGATTACGACAGCTACAATGAGCAGTTCTTC. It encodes CATSDYDSYNEQFF.

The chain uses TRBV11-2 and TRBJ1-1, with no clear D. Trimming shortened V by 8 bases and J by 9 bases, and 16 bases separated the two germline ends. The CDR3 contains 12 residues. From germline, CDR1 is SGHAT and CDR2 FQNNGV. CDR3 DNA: TGTGCCAGCCAACACCCAGTAAATCAAGCTTTCTTT. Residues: CASQHPVNQAFF.

CDR3 residues: CASSRRYQETQYF. The DNA of the CDR3 is TGTGCCAGCAGCCGTAGATATCAAGAGACCCAGTACTTC. This rearrangement joins TRBV7-8 to TRBJ2-5, with D uncertain. Between the trimmed V and J ends, which lost 5 bases and 2 bases, there was a span of 9 bases. The CDR3 has 13 residues. The germline CDR1 and CDR2 sequences are SGHVS and FQNEAQ.

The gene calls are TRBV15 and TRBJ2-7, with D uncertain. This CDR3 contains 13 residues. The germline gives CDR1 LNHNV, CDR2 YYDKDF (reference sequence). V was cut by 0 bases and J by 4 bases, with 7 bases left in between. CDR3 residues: CATSREILYEQYF. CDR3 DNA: TGTGCCACCAGCAGAGAGATTCTATACGAGCAGTACTTC.

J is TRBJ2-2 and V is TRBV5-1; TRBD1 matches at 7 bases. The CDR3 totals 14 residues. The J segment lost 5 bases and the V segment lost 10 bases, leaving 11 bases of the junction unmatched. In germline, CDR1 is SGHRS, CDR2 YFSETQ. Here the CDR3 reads CASQDRAVTGELFF. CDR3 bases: TGCGCCTCACAAGACAGGGCCGTGACCGGGGAGCTGTTTTTT. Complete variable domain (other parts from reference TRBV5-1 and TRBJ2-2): KAGVTQTPRYLIKTRGQQVTLSCSPISGHRSVSWYQQTPGQGLQFLFEYFSETQRNKGNFPGRFSGRQFSNSRSEMNVSTLELGDSALYLCASQDRAVTGELFFGEGSRLTVL.

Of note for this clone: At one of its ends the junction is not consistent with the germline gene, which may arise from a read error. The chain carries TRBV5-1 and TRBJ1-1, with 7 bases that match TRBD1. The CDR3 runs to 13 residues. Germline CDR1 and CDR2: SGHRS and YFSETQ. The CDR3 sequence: CTSSLTGDTEAFF. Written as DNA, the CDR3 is TGCACCAGCAGCTTAACAGGGGACACTGAAGCTTTCTTT. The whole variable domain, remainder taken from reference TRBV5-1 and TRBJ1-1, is KAGVTQTPRYLIKTRGQQVTLSCSPISGHRSVSWYQQTPGQGLQFLFEYFSETQRNKGNFPGRFSGRQFSNSRSEMNVSTLELGDSALYLCTSSLTGDTEAFFGQGTRLTVV.

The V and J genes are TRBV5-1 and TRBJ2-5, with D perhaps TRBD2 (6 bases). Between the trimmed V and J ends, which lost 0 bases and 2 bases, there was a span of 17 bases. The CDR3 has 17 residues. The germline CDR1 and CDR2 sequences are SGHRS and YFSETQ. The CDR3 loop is CASSLEGRGLTQETQYF. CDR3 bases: TGCGCCAGCAGCTTGGAGGGGCGGGGTCTCACACAAGAGACCCAGTACTTC.

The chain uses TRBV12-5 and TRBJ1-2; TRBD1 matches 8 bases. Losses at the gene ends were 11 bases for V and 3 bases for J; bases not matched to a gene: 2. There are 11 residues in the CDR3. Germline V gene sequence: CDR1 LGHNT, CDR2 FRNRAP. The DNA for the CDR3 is TGTGCTGCACAGGGGGACTATGGCTACACCTTC. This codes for CAAQGDYGYTF.

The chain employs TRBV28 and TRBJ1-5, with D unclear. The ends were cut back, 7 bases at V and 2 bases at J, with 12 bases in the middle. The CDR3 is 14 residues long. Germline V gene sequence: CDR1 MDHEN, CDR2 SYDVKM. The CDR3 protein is CASNLAGGNQPQHF. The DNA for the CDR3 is TGTGCCAGCAACCTGGCCGGGGGCAATCAGCCCCAGCATTTT.

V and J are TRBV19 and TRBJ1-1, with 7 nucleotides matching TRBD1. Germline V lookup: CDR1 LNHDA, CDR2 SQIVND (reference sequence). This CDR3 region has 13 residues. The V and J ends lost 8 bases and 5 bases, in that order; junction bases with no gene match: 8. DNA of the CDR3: TGTGCCAGTGGGATAGGGGGCCGGACTGAAGCTTTCTTT. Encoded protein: CASGIGGRTEAFF.

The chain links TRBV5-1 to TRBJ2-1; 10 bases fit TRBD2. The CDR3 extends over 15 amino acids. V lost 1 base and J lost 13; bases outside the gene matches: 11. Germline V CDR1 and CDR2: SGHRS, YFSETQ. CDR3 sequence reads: CASSLSGGVPPEQFF. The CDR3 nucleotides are TGCGCCAGCAGCTTGAGCGGGGGGGTACCTCCGGAACAGTTCTTC.

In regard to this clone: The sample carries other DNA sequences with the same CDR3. The CDR3 DNA follows: TGTGCCAGCAGAGGGACAGGCTATAGCAATCAGCCCCAGCATTTT. It translates to CASRGTGYSNQPQHF. The chain links TRBV2 to TRBJ1-5; TRBD1 matches at 8 bases. V lost 6 bases to trimming and J lost 0 bases; unmatched junction nucleotides: 4. Germline values: CDR1 SNHLY, CDR2 FYNNEI. CDR3 length: 15 amino acids. Full variable domain (rest looked up from reference TRBV2 and TRBJ1-5): EPEVTQTPSHQVTQMGQEVILRCVPISNHLYFYWYRQILGQKVEFLVSFYNNEISEKSEIFDDQFSVERPDGSNFTLKIRSTKLEDSAMYFCASRGTGYSNQPQHFGDGTRLSIL.

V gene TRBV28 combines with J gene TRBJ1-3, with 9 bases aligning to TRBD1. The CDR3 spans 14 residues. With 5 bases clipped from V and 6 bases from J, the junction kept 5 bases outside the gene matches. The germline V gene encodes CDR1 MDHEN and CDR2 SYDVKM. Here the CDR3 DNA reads TGTGCCAGCAGTAGGGACAGGGTGGTAAACACCATATATTTT. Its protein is CASSRDRVVNTIYF.

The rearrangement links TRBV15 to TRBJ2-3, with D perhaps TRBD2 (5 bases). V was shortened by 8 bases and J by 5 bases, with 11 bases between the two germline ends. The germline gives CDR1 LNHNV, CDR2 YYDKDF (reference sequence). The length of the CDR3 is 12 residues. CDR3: CATQGSGDTQYF. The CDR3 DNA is TGTGCCACCCAAGGGAGTGGAGATACGCAGTATTTT.

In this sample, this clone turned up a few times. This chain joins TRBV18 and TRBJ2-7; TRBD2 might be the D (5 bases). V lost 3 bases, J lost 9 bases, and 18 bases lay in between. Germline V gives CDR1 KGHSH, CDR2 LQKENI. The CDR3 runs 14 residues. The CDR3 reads CASSPPAGGRVQYF. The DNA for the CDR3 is TGTGCCAGCTCACCCCCGGCTGGAGGTAGGGTGCAGTACTTC.